Reported below is one TCR beta chain. These data are taken from a study of shared clonotypes between healthy human individuals. Profiled with immunoSEQ multiplex PCR; TCRdb holds only in-frame clones, not every one. This sample yields some 900,000 clones, of which less than 85% are seen a single time; approximately 1.5% belongs to the top ten. The V gene's germline CDR1 is SGHDN and CDR2 FVKESK. Trimming cost V 5 bases and J 7 bases, with 9 bases left between them. The CDR3 is 13 residues long. This clonotype was obtained from a man younger than 30 in good health. This chain links TRBV14 with TRBJ1-6; D remains unclear. Sequencing input: memory CD4+ T cells sorted from blood. This sample's subset: CD45RA-negative fraction. Here the CDR3 reads CASSYTRNSPLHF. The CDR3 region has the DNA TGTGCCAGCAGCTATACGCGGAATTCACCCCTCCACTTT.